What follows describes a single T cell receptor beta chain. Its cognate antigen is unknown. The CDR3 is made up of 12 amino acids. Trimming took 2 bases from V and 6 from J, leaving 4 bases between them. In germline, CDR1 is LGHDT, CDR2 YNNKEL (reference sequence). This table comes from immunoSEQ multiplex PCR, and its TCRdb copy is limited to in-frame clones, with some not included. Of around 200,000 clones listed, approximately 95% are singletons. These data come from a study of T cell responses to AZD1222 COVID-19 vaccine. Study-wide results and limits: Among the donors, most were white British and more were female, and clonal diversity was possibly underestimated.

This specimen was peripheral blood, taken 28 days after the second dose of the MenACWY control vaccine. This sequence was found in an adult who received the MenACWY meningococcal vaccine as a control. The chain links TRBV3-1 (or the pseudogene TRBV3-2) to TRBJ2-2; D is unclear. The CDR3 sequence is CASSQLAGELFF. The DNA of the CDR3 is TGTGCCAGCAGCCAATTGGCCGGGGAGCTGTTTTTT.